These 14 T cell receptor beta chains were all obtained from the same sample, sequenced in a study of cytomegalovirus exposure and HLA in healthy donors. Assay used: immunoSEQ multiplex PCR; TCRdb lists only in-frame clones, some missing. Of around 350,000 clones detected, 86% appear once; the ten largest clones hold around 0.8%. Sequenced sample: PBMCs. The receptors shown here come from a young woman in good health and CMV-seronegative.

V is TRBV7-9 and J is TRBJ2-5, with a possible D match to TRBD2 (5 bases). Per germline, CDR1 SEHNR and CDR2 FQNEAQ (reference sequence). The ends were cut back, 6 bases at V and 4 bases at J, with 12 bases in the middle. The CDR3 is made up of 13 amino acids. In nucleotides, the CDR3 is TGTGCCAGCAGGGGTACTAGTGGAGAGACCCAGTACTTC. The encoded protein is CASRGTSGETQYF.

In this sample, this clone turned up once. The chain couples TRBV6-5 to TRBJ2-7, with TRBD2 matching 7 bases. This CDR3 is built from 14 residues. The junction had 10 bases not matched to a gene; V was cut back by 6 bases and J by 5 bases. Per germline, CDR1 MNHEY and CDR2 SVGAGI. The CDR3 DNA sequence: TGTGCCAGCAGGTCCCCAGGGAGGGGCGACGAGCAGTACTTC. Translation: CASRSPGRGDEQYF.

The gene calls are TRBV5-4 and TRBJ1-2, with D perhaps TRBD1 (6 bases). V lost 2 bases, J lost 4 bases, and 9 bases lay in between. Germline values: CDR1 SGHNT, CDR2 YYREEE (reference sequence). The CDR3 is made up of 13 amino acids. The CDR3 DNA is TGTGCCAGCAGCTTTACAGGGACCTATGGCTACACCTTC. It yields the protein CASSFTGTYGYTF.

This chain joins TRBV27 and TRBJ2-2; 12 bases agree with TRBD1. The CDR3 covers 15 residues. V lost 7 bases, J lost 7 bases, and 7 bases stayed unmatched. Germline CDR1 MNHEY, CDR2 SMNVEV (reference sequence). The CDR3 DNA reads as TGTGCCAGCAAACTGGGACAGGGGGCGTTCGGGGAGCTGTTTTTT. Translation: CASKLGQGAFGELFF.

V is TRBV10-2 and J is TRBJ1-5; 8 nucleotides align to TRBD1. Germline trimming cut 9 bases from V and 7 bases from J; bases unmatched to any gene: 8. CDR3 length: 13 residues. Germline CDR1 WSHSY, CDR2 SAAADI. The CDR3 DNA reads TGCGCCAGTCAGCAGGGGGCAGGACAGCCCCAGCATTTT. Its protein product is CASQQGAGQPQHF.

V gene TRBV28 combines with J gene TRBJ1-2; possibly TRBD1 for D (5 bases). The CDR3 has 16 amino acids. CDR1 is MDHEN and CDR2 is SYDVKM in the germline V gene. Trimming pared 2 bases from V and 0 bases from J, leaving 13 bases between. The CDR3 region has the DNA TGTGCCAGCAGTTTAGAGGTACCGACAGCTAACTATGGCTACACCTTC. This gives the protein CASSLEVPTANYGYTF.

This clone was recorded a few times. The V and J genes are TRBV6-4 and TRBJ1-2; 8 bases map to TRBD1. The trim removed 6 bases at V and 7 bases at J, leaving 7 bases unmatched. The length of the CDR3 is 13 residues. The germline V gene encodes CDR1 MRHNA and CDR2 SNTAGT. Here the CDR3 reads CASRPTGESGYTF. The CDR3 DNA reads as TGTGCCAGCAGGCCGACAGGGGAGAGTGGCTACACCTTC.

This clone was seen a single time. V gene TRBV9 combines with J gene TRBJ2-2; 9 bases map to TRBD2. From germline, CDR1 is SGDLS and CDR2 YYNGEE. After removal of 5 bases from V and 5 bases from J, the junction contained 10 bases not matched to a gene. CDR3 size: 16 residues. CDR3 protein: CASREGAGGPTGELFF. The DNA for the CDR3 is TGTGCCAGCAGAGAAGGAGCGGGAGGACCGACCGGGGAGCTGTTTTTT.

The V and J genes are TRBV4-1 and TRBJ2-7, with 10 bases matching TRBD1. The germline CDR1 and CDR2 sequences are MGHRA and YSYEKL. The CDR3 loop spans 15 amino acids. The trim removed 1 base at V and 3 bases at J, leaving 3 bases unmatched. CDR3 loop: CASSQAGTGVYEQYF. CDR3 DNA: TGCGCCAGCAGCCAAGCTGGGACAGGGGTCTACGAGCAGTACTTC.

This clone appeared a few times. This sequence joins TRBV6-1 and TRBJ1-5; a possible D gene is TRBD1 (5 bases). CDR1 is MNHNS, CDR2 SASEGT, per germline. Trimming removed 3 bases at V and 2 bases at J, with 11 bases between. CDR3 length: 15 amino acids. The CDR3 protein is CASSEMGGGNQPQHF. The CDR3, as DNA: TGTGCCAGCAGTGAGATGGGGGGTGGCAATCAGCCCCAGCATTTT.

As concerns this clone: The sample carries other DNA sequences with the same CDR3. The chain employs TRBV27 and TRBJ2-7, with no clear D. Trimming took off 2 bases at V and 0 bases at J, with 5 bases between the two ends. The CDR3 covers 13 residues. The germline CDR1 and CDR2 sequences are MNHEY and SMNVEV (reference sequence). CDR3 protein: CASSLGPSYEQYF. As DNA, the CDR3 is TGTGCCAGCAGTTTAGGGCCCTCCTACGAGCAGTACTTC.

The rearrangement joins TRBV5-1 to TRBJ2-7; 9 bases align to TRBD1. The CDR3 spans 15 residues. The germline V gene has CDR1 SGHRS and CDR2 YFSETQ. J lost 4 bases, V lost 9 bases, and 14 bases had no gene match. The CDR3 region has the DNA TGCGCCACCAAGGGGCCGGACAGGGGAGAGTACGAGCAGTACTTC. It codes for CATKGPDRGEYEQYF.

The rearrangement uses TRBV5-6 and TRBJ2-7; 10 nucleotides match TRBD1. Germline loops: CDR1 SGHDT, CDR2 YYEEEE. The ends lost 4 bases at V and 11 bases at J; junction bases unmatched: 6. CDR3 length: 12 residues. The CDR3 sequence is CASSPGQGDEYF. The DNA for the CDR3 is TGTGCCAGCAGCCCCGGACAGGGGGATGAGTACTTC.

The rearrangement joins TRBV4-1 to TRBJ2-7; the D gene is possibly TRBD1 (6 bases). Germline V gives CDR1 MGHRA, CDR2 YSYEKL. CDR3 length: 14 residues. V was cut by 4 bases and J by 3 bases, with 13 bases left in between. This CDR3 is CASSPLQGLYEQYF. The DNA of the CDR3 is TGCGCCAGCAGCCCTCTCCAGGGGCTCTACGAGCAGTACTTC.